These 9 T cell receptor beta chains came from one sample sequenced in a study of breast tumors, draining lymph nodes, adjacent tissues. TCRdb ran MiXCR on the multiplex PCR reads and lists one entry per CDR3 protein. The table lists roughly 15,000 distinct CDR3 sequences, approximately 51% of them singletons, with 16% in the top ten. Sequenced: tumor-adjacent breast tissue. These receptors were taken from a female donor with breast cancer. Some clones in this sample may be carry-over from other donors' samples.

This clonotype was counted between two and nine times. The rearrangement joins TRBV5-1 to TRBJ2-7, with a weak D call TRBD2 (6 bases). Between the trimmed V and J ends, which lost 0 bases and 9 bases, there was a span of 19 bases. The CDR3 runs to 15 residues. The germline gives CDR1 SGHRS, CDR2 YFSETQ. The CDR3 nucleotides are TGCGCCAGCAGCTTGGCCTCGCGGGACCCTGTGAGGCAGTACTTC. Encoded protein: CASSLASRDPVRQYF.

In its sample, this clonotype was seen many times. This may be a read error, as it is one base from a much larger clone. The chain joins TRBV20-1 to TRBJ2-5; D may be TRBD1 or TRBD2 (5 bases each). This CDR3 spans 12 amino acids. CDR1 is DFQATT and CDR2 is SNEGSKA in the germline V gene (reference sequence). CDR3: CSARQEGETRYF. In nucleotides, the CDR3 is TGCAGTGCTAGGCAAGAAGGGGAGACCCGGTACTTC.

In the case of this clonotype: No DNA is shown, since the ends of the CDR3 on it are uncertain; the CDR3 is the one TCRdb lists. The rearrangement joins TRBV9 to TRBJ2-3; TRBD2 is the table's D call and was not checked against the DNA. Looked up from germline, CDR1 is SGDLS and CDR2 is YYNGEE. The CDR3 is 21 amino acids long, termini counted. The CDR3 reads CASSFYICSASRPSGTDTQYF.

To note about this clonotype: At one end the junction does not follow the germline gene, possibly because of a read error. The rearrangement links TRBV5-5 to TRBJ1-3; the D is unclear. The CDR3 is made up of 15 amino acids. Germline CDR1 reads SGHKS; CDR2 reads YYEKEE (reference sequence). CDR3 amino acids: CASSSLGGSGNTIYF. CDR3 nucleotide sequence: TGCGCCAGCAGCTCCTTAGGCGGCTCTGGAAACACCATATATTTT.

Regarding this clonotype: Because it lacks the conserved phenylalanine or tryptophan at the end, this CDR3 is likely a read error. CDR3 in DNA: TGTGCCAGCAGCTTCCCCAGGGGGGGAGGTGGTTCCCACAATGAGCAGTTCCTC. Translated, it gives CASSFPRGGGGSHNEQFL. This chain joins TRBV9 and TRBJ2-1, with D perhaps given as TRBD1 or TRBD2 (7 bases each). Germline CDR1 is SGDLS and CDR2 is YYNGEE. The CDR3 spans 18 residues. Trimming left V 4 bases short and J 5 bases short, with 25 bases between.

Here the CDR3 DNA reads TGTGCCAGCAACGTAGCGGGACAGCAAGAGACCCAGTACTTC. Translating it yields CASNVAGQQETQYF. V and J are TRBV5-5 and TRBJ2-5; a weak D match, TRBD2 (8 bases). V was clipped by 6 bases and J by 2 bases, with 14 bases between them. Germline V gives CDR1 SGHKS, CDR2 YYEKEE (reference sequence). The CDR3 sequence is 14 residues long.

The J gene is TRBJ2-7, the V gene TRBV5-1; D not resolved. V was clipped by 3 bases and J by 2 bases, with 18 bases between them. This CDR3 is 16 amino acids long. Looked up from germline, CDR1 is SGHRS and CDR2 is YFSETQ. The chain's CDR3 is CASSSQLRALPYEQYF. As DNA, the CDR3 is TGCGCCAGCAGCTCCCAGTTAAGGGCCCTCCCCTACGAGCAGTACTTC.

Sample share makes this clonotype medium-sized. This rearrangement joins TRBV10-2 to TRBJ2-7, with 15 bases aligning to TRBD2. With V trimmed by 2 bases and J by 4 bases, 6 bases remained unmatched. This CDR3 has 17 residues. Germline V gives CDR1 WSHSY, CDR2 SAAADI. CDR3 amino acids: CASSEVAGTSGRYEQYF. In DNA, the CDR3 is TGCGCCAGCAGTGAGGTAGCGGGGACTAGCGGGAGGTACGAGCAGTACTTC.

Of note for this clonotype: One junction end disagrees with the germline gene, perhaps due to a read error. In nucleotides, the CDR3 is TGCGCCAGCAGCCTGGGAGGGGGCGTAGGGCCTACGGGGCAGTACTTC. Its translation is CASSLGGGVGPTGQYF. V gene TRBV7-9 combines with J gene TRBJ2-7, with D perhaps matching TRBD1 or TRBD2 (7 bases each). The CDR3 totals 16 residues. Germline V gene sequence: CDR1 SEHNR, CDR2 FQNEAQ (reference sequence).